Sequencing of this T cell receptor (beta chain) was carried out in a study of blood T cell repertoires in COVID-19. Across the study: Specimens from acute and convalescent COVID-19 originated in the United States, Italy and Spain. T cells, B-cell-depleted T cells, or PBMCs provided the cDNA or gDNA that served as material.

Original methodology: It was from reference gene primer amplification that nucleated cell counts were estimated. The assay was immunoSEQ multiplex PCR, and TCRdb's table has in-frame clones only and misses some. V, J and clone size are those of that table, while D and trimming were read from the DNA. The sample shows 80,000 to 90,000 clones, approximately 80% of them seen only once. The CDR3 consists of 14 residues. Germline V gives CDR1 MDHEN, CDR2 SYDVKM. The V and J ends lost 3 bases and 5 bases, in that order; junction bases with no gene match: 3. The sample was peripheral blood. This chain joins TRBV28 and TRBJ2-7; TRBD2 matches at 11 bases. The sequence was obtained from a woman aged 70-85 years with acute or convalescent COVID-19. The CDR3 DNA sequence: TGTGCCAGCAGTTTTGTGACTAGCGGGGACGAGCAGTACTTC. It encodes CASSFVTSGDEQYF.